This is a list of T cell receptor beta chains from one sample in a study of shared clonotypes between healthy human individuals. Using immunoSEQ multiplex PCR, the repertoire was profiled, and TCRdb retains in-frame clones only, with some absent. This table has 450,000 to 500,000 clones, roughly 85% appearing once. Sequencing input: PBMCs. These TCRs come from a woman aged 40 to 50 in good health. Some clones in this sample may be carry-over from other donors' samples. Both conserved end residues are part of each CDR3. D genes are given only for firm matches. Clone size is shown for a subset of rows, as once, few, many or a class of expanded clone.

V	size	D	J	DNA	CDR3
TRBV7-2	NA	NA	TRBJ2-7	TGTGCCAGCAGCTTAGGTTTCGGAGTCCTCTACGAGCAGTATTTC	CASSLGFGVLYEQYF
TRBV6-6	NA	TRBD1	TRBJ2-4	TGTGCCAGCAGTTACGGGACAGAAAACATTCAGTACTTC	CASSYGTENIQYF
TRBV28	NA	TRBD2	TRBJ2-7	TGTGCCAGCAGCCCACCTAGCGGGAGCTTCTACGAGCAGTACTTC	CASSPPSGSFYEQYF
TRBV2	once	TRBD2	TRBJ2-5	TGTGCCAGCAGCTTTAGCGGGGGGGCGGGAGAGACCCAGTACTTC	CASSFSGGAGETQYF
TRBV5-1	NA	NA	TRBJ2-2	TGCGCCAGCAGCTTGGTAGAGACGAACACCGGGGAGCTGTTTTTT	CASSLVETNTGELFF
TRBV4-3	NA	NA	TRBJ2-2	TGCGCCAGCAGCCTCGCCGCTACTAGCGGGGAGCTGTTTTTT	CASSLAATSGELFF
TRBV27	many	NA	TRBJ1-2	TGTGCCAGCAGTTTAGGGCAGGGAATCGGGGGCTACACCTTC	CASSLGQGIGGYTF
TRBV5-1	NA	TRBD1	TRBJ1-4	TGCGCCAGCAGCTTGGGGAGGGGGCAGGAAAAACTGTTTTTT	CASSLGRGQEKLFF
TRBV7-6	NA	TRBD2	TRBJ2-3	TGTGCCAGCAGCTTACTAGCGGGAAGTGGAGATACGCAGTATTTT	CASSLLAGSGDTQYF
TRBV6-1	NA	TRBD1	TRBJ1-1	TGTGCCAGCAGTGCCACAGGGGGTGCTGAAGCTTTCTTT	CASSATGGAEAFF
TRBV15	NA	NA	TRBJ2-3	TGTGCCACCAGCATACCCTTGCCAGATACGCAGTATTTT	CATSIPLPDTQYF
TRBV7-9	once	NA	TRBJ1-1	TGTGCCAGCAGCTTAGGAAACGGGAACACTGAAGCTTTCTTT	CASSLGNGNTEAFF
TRBV5-6	NA	NA	TRBJ2-3	TGTGCCAGCAGCTCCCAGTCTACATCAGATACGCAGTATTTT	CASSSQSTSDTQYF
TRBV10-2	NA	TRBD2	TRBJ2-2	TGCGCCAGCAGTGCCCTGAATAGCGGGACATCCAAGGCCGGGGAGCTGTTTTTT	CASSALNSGTSKAGELFF
TRBV28	once	NA	TRBJ2-1	TGTGCCAGCAGCAAGCGGGTCTCCTACAATGAGCAGTTCTTC	CASSKRVSYNEQFF
TRBV7-2	NA	NA	TRBJ2-7	TGTGCCAGCAGCTTAGGGGCCGGGGGTGCCTACGAGCAGTACTTC	CASSLGAGGAYEQYF
TRBV5-4	NA	NA	TRBJ1-4	TGTGCCAGCAGTATTGGGACAAGCAATGAAAAACTGTTTTTT	CASSIGTSNEKLFF
TRBV19	NA	NA	TRBJ1-1	TGTGCCAGTAGAAGGGATAGGGGCACTGAAGCTTTCTTT	CASRRDRGTEAFF
TRBV10-3	few	TRBD1	TRBJ2-7	TGTGCCATCAGGGGGACAGTCTACGAGCAGTACTTC	CAIRGTVYEQYF
TRBV2	NA	NA	TRBJ1-4	TGTGCCAGCAGGCTATCAGGGGTCCCTAATGAAAAACTGTTTTTT	CASRLSGVPNEKLFF
TRBV6-1	NA	TRBD1	TRBJ2-2	TGTGCCAGCAAAATGGACAGGGCTATAACCGGGGAGCTGTTTTTT	CASKMDRAITGELFF
TRBV10-1	NA	NA	TRBJ2-1	TGCGCCAGCAGCGGGCCCCGGGACTTAAATTCCTACAATGAGCAGTTCTTC	CASSGPRDLNSYNEQFF
TRBV7-2	NA	TRBD1	TRBJ2-3	TGTGCCAGCAGCATGACAGGGGGTAGAGATACGCAGTATTTT	CASSMTGGRDTQYF
TRBV6-4	NA	NA	TRBJ1-1	TGTGCCAGCAGTATCGACAGGATTCCTGAAGCTTTCTTT	CASSIDRIPEAFF
TRBV4-1	NA	NA	TRBJ2-1	TGCGCCAGCAGCCGCCCCATTCTCCTAGAGCACAGGGAAAAGGGGTGGGACAATGAGCAGTTCTTC	CASSRPILLEHREKGWDNEQFF
TRBV7-9	NA	TRBD1	TRBJ2-1	TGTGCCAGCAGACCCGGGACAGACTACAATGAGCAGTTCTTC	CASRPGTDYNEQFF
TRBV19	NA	TRBD1	TRBJ2-7	TGTGCCAGTAGTGGTATCGGGACAGCCTCCTACGAGCAGTACTTC	CASSGIGTASYEQYF
TRBV2	NA	NA	TRBJ1-4	TGTGCCAGCAGTGAATGGGGGGCCAGGGAAAAACTGTTTTTT	CASSEWGAREKLFF
TRBV6-4	NA	NA	TRBJ1-5	TGTGCCAGCCCTTTTCGGGGCTCTGGCAATCAGCCCCAGCATTTT	CASPFRGSGNQPQHF